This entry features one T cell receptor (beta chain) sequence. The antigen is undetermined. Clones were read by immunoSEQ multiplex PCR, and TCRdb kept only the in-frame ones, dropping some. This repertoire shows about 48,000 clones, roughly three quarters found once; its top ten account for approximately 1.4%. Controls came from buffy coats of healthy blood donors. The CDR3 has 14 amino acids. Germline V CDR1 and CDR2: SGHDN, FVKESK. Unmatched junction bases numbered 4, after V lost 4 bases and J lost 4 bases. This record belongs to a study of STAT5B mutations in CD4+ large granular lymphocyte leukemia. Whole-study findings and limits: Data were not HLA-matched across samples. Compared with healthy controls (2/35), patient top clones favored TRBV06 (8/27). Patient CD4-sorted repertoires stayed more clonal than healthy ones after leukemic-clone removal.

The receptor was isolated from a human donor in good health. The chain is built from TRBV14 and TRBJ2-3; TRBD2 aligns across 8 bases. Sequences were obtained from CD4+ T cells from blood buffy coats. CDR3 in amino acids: CASSRSGGADTQYF. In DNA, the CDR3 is TGTGCCAGCAGCCGCAGCGGGGGAGCAGATACGCAGTATTTT.